This TCR beta chain was identified during a study of T cells in Graves' hyperthyroidism and ophthalmopathy. The V gene's germline CDR1 is LNHDA and CDR2 SQIVND (reference sequence). V dropped 3 bases and J dropped 7 bases, with 19 bases sitting between them. This CDR3 contains 16 residues. Amplification of TCR beta CDR3 regions was performed using RNA transcripts as template. Using the HTBI primer set, a first-round RT-PCR was run on the TCR CDR3. TCRdb processed the multiplex PCR reads anew with MiXCR; each CDR3 protein has one entry. The table includes about 24,000 distinct CDR3 sequences, 45% to 55% detected once.

Source material: blood. The chain combines TRBV19 with TRBJ2-1; the D gene is possibly TRBD2 (7 bases). The sequence came from a woman in her forties with Graves' hyperthyroidism that later progressed to Graves' ophthalmopathy. This CDR3 reads CASSIDSGGGLNEQFF. DNA of the CDR3: TGTGCCAGTAGTATTGATTCGGGGGGCGGGTTAAATGAGCAGTTCTTC.